The 15 T cell receptor beta chains given below trace back to one sample, sequenced in a study of blood T cells in healthy people across ages. Sample-barcoded 5' priming and a J-beta primer mix drove a second PCR of about 7 to 11 cycles. One entry per CDR3 protein, called by TCRdb with MiXCR from the 5' RACE reads. Of hundreds of thousands of distinct CDR3 sequences listed, 21% are singletons. Sequencing input: blood. The receptors were gathered from a man between 65 and 79 years old in good health.

Note on this clonotype: A clone one base away is much larger, so this may be a read error. The gene calls are TRBV5-1 and TRBJ2-5, with TRBD1 matching over 11 bases. CDR1 is SGHRS and CDR2 is YFSETQ in the germline V gene. The V and J ends lost 4 bases and 1 base, in that order; junction bases with no gene match: 3. The CDR3 runs to 15 residues. CDR3 sequence: CASSEGTGGQETQYF. CDR3 nucleotide sequence: TGCGCCAGCAGCGAAGGGACAGGGGGCCAAGAGACCCAGTACTTC.

This clonotype came up a few times. This rearrangement joins TRBV6-2 or TRBV6-3 to TRBJ1-5; 8 bases fit TRBD1. V lost 2 bases and J lost 8; bases outside the gene matches: 8. Germline CDR1 and CDR2: MNHEY and SVGEGT. The CDR3 contains 15 residues. The CDR3 is CASSYGRGREEPQHF. The CDR3 nucleotides read TGTGCCAGCAGTTACGGCAGGGGGCGCGAGGAGCCCCAGCATTTT.

The chain joins TRBV10-3 to TRBJ1-5; a possible D gene is TRBD1 (6 bases). This CDR3 has 15 residues. With 3 bases removed from V and 6 bases from J, the gap between germline ends came to 15 bases. The germline V gene encodes CDR1 ENHRY and CDR2 SYGVKD. The DNA of the CDR3 is TGTGCCATCAGTGAAGGGTCGGGGGCCGTTCAGCCCCAGCATTTT. Translated: CAISEGSGAVQPQHF.

The V call is TRBV7-9, the J call TRBJ1-1; D ambiguous. The CDR3 is made up of 12 amino acids. Trimming took 2 bases from V and 8 from J, leaving 9 bases between them. Germline-derived CDR1 and CDR2 are SEHNR and FQNEAQ (reference sequence). CDR3 in DNA: TGTGCCAGCAGCTTAACTGTTTCGGAAGCTTTCTTT. This sequence encodes CASSLTVSEAFF. Variable domain in full (rest from reference TRBV7-9 and TRBJ1-1): DTGVSQNPRHKITKRGQNVTFRCDPISEHNRLYWYRQTLGQGPEFLTYFQNEAQLEKSRLLSDRFSAERPKGSFSTLEIQRTEQGDSAMYLCASSLTVSEAFFGQGTRLTVV.

This clonotype was detected only a few times. V and J are TRBV20-1 and TRBJ2-5; D not resolved. Trimming stripped 5 bases from V and 0 bases from J, with 16 bases between. The germline V gene has CDR1 DFQATT and CDR2 SNEGSKA (reference sequence). This CDR3 region has 15 residues. CDR3 in DNA: TGCAGTGCTTCCCCGCCCGTGCCGTACCAAGAGACCCAGTACTTC. Its protein is CSASPPVPYQETQYF.

The V and J genes are TRBV5-1 and TRBJ2-7; D possibly corresponds to TRBD2 (6 bases). This CDR3 has 18 amino acids. Between the trimmed V and J ends, which lost 5 bases and 2 bases, there was a span of 26 bases. Germline CDR1 SGHRS, CDR2 YFSETQ. The CDR3, as DNA: TGCGCCAGCAGTTCCTCCCCCGCTGGGACTGGTACTACCTACGAGCAGTACTTC. As protein: CASSSSPAGTGTTYEQYF.

Remarks on this clonotype: This is likely a read error, given that the CDR3 carries no conserved phenylalanine or tryptophan at its end. CDR3 sequence: CSAREGTSSAGDTQYL. The CDR3 DNA sequence: TGCAGTGCTAGAGAGGGGACTAGCTCGGCGGGAGATACGCAGTATCTT. The chain employs TRBV20-1 and TRBJ2-3; TRBD2 aligns across 9 bases. Per the germline V gene, CDR1 is DFQATT and CDR2 is SNEGSKA (reference sequence). The CDR3 contains 16 residues. With 0 bases clipped from V and 5 bases from J, the junction kept 9 bases outside the gene matches.

This chain joins TRBV14 and TRBJ2-2; D possibly matches TRBD1 or TRBD2 (5 bases each). The CDR3 has 14 residues. Germline CDR1 is SGHDN and CDR2 is FVKESK. V shed 5 bases and J shed 5 bases, with 12 bases lying between them. The CDR3 coding sequence is TGTGCCAGCAGCACCGAGTGGGGGACCGGGGAGCTGTTTTTT. Translating it yields CASSTEWGTGELFF.

This clonotype was seen once. The V gene is TRBV27, the J gene TRBJ2-3, with D perhaps TRBD2 (8 bases). Per the germline V gene, CDR1 is MNHEY and CDR2 is SMNVEV (reference sequence). The CDR3 is made up of 16 amino acids. V lost 3 bases and J 6 bases, leaving 19 bases between the germline ends. The CDR3 loop is CASSFGSGGGWDTQYF. The CDR3 DNA sequence: TGTGCCAGCAGTTTTGGATCGGGAGGGGGCTGGGATACGCAGTATTTT.

The CDR3 bases are TGTGCCAGCAGCTTAGCCGGCGCGGGAGGCTACGAGCAGTACTTC. Its translation is CASSLAGAGGYEQYF. This chain uses TRBV7-9 with TRBJ2-3; 8 bases line up with TRBD2. TRBJ2-7 matches the DNA end more closely, so the J call is doubtful. This CDR3 is built from 15 residues. The V gene's germline CDR1 is SEHNR and CDR2 FQNEAQ (reference sequence).

DNA of the CDR3: TGCGCCAGCAGCTTTTCGACAGAGGGTAATTCACCCCTCCACTTT. Translating it yields CASSFSTEGNSPLHF. The V call is TRBV5-1, the J call TRBJ1-6, with a weak D call TRBD1 (5 bases). V gave up 2 bases and J gave up 6 bases, with 12 bases separating them. Per germline, CDR1 SGHRS and CDR2 YFSETQ. The CDR3 covers 15 residues.

The J gene is TRBJ2-2, the V gene TRBV5-1; D perhaps matches TRBD1 (6 bases). The CDR3 extends over 15 amino acids. V was cut by 4 bases and J by 3 bases, with 13 bases left in between. Germline values: CDR1 SGHRS, CDR2 YFSETQ. The DNA for the CDR3 is TGCGCCAGCAGCCCCACAGGGTATTACACCGGGGAGCTGTTTTTT. This codes for CASSPTGYYTGELFF.

In this sample, this clonotype turned up a few times. This chain joins TRBV12-3 or TRBV12-4 and TRBJ2-1, with 8 positions matching TRBD1. The CDR3 totals 17 residues. Losses at the gene ends were 6 bases for V and 2 bases for J; bases not matched to a gene: 12. CDR3 in amino acids: CASSSYGTGKPYNEQFF. The CDR3, as DNA: TGTGCCAGCAGCTCGTACGGGACAGGCAAACCCTACAATGAGCAGTTCTTC.

The sample holds many counts of this clonotype. The rearrangement uses TRBV25-1 and TRBJ2-5; D is tentatively TRBD1 or TRBD2 (5 bases each). The tail of the sequence fits TRBJ2-7 better, so the J call may be wrong. The CDR3 has 12 residues. The germline V gene encodes CDR1 MGHDK and CDR2 SYGVNS. This chain's CDR3 is CASSTGTGEQYF. The CDR3 coding sequence is TGTGCCAGCAGCACCGGGACCGGCGAGCAGTACTTC.

The genes are TRBV12-3 or TRBV12-4 and TRBJ2-1; 10 bases are shared with TRBD2. CDR3 length: 15 residues. The J segment lost 8 bases and the V segment lost 2 bases, leaving 6 bases of the junction unmatched. The CDR3 region has the DNA TGTGCCAGCAGTTTAACTAGCGGGGAGGTCCATGAGCAGTTCTTC. This gives the protein CASSLTSGEVHEQFF.